This is a list of T cell receptor beta chains from one sample in a study of blood T cell repertoires in COVID-19. The protocol was immunoSEQ multiplex PCR, while the TCRdb copy is restricted to in-frame clones and leaves out a portion. The sample lists approximately 160,000 clones, over 70% occurring once. Sequencing used peripheral blood. The receptors derive from a man in his 70s with acute or convalescent COVID-19. The CDR3 runs from the conserved cysteine through the conserved F or W. D genes are given only for firm matches. The listing skips clone size in some rows; elsewhere it reads once, few, many or a size class.

v_call	cdr3_length	j_call	clone_size	d_call	cdr3_nt	cdr3_aa
TRBV2	14	TRBJ1-3	once	TRBD1	TGTGCCAGCGCCTTCGGGACAGCTGGAAACACCATATATTTT	CASAFGTAGNTIYF
TRBV28	14	TRBJ1-1	.	.	TGTGCCAGCAGTTCCCGGGAGGCCCGCCCTGAAGCTTTCTTT	CASSSREARPEAFF
TRBV6-4	17	TRBJ1-1	.	TRBD1	TGTGCCAGCAGTGACACGGACAGGGGACCGTTTAACACTGAAGCTTTCTTT	CASSDTDRGPFNTEAFF
TRBV7-9	12	TRBJ1-3	.	.	TGTGCCAGCAGCTTAGCTCGAGACACCATATATTTT	CASSLARDTIYF
TRBV18	14	TRBJ1-4	.	.	TGTGCCAGCTCACCGGACACCGCGAGGGAAAAACTGTTTTTT	CASSPDTAREKLFF
TRBV5-1	17	TRBJ1-4	.	TRBD1	TGCGCCAGCAGCTTGGGCGGACAGGGGGCCCCTTTCGAAAAACTGTTTTTT	CASSLGGQGAPFEKLFF
TRBV6-1	16	TRBJ1-2	few	.	TGTGCCAGCAGTGTTACCTGGGACACCAAGAACTATGGCTACACCTTC	CASSVTWDTKNYGYTF
TRBV6-6	14	TRBJ2-2	.	.	TGTGCCAGCAGTTACGGTAGGAGGACCGGGGAGCTGTTTTTT	CASSYGRRTGELFF
TRBV19	14	TRBJ2-3	.	TRBD2	TGTGCCAGTGGTCCTTCGGGGGGAGCAGATACGCAGTATTTT	CASGPSGGADTQYF
TRBV27	15	TRBJ2-7	.	TRBD1	TGTGCCAGCAGTCCACGAGGGACAGGGGGGTACGAGCAGTACTTC	CASSPRGTGGYEQYF
TRBV7-2	16	TRBJ2-7	.	.	TGTGCCAGCAGCGTAGGGGGGAGGACTGGAACCTACGAGCAGTACTTC	CASSVGGRTGTYEQYF
TRBV27	13	TRBJ1-1	.	.	TGTGCCAGCAGTTTAATTTCCCCCGTCCCAGCTTTCTTT	CASSLISPVPAFF
TRBV5-6	11	TRBJ2-4	.	.	TGTGCCAGCAGCCTAGAGGACATTCAGTACTTC	CASSLEDIQYF
TRBV7-8	17	TRBJ2-7	.	TRBD2	TGTGCCAGCAGCCGAACCCCCTACCCAGCGGGGTTATACGAGCAGTACTTC	CASSRTPYPAGLYEQYF
TRBV6-6	12	TRBJ2-7	.	TRBD1	TGTGCCAGCAGGCCAGGGGGCTACGAGCAGTACTTC	CASRPGGYEQYF
TRBV20-1	13	TRBJ1-6	.	.	TGCAGTGCTAGTCAGGCTTATAATTCACCCCTCCACTTT	CSASQAYNSPLHF
TRBV3-1/TRBV3-2	15	TRBJ1-4	.	.	TGTGCCAGCAGCCGCTGGGGGGGGGTTAATGAAAAACTGTTTTTT	CASSRWGGVNEKLFF
TRBV28	15	TRBJ1-4	.	TRBD1	TGTGCCAGCAGTCGATTGGACAGGGGAGGTGAAAAACTGTTTTTT	CASSRLDRGGEKLFF
TRBV7-6	20	TRBJ1-5	.	.	TGTGCCAGCAGCTTTACCGGGGGGGCCTCTTCCCTGAAGTTCAATCAGCCCCAGCATTTT	CASSFTGGASSLKFNQPQHF
TRBV19	13	TRBJ1-5	.	.	TGTGCCAGTACCCCGGGCGGGGATCAGCCCCAGCATTTT	CASTPGGDQPQHF
TRBV6-5	13	TRBJ1-1	.	.	TGTGCCAGCAGTTACAGCGAGGGAACTGAAGCTTTCTTT	CASSYSEGTEAFF
TRBV5-4	15	TRBJ2-1	.	TRBD1	TGTGCCAGCAGCTTAGCCGGGACAGGGTCCAATGAGCAGTTCTTC	CASSLAGTGSNEQFF
TRBV27	13	TRBJ1-2	.	.	TGTGCCAGCAGTTTATCAGAACTCTATGGCTACACCTTC	CASSLSELYGYTF
TRBV5-5	17	TRBJ2-3	.	TRBD2	TGTGCCAGCAGCAAGAGACTAGCGGGAGGCTCCACAGATACGCAGTATTTT	CASSKRLAGGSTDTQYF
TRBV24-1	19	TRBJ2-1	.	TRBD2	TGTGCCACCAGTGGTGCTAGCGGGAGTAATTTCGGAGCCTACAATGAGCAGTTCTTC	CATSGASGSNFGAYNEQFF
TRBV6-9	18	TRBJ2-6	.	.	TGTGCCAGCAGTTACCTGCGGGTCGCACAACCCGGGGCCAACGTCCTGACTTTC	CASSYLRVAQPGANVLTF
TRBV5-1	13	TRBJ2-1	.	.	TGCGCCAGCAGCTTAACGGGGGATCCCCAGCAGTTCTTC	CASSLTGDPQQFF
TRBV7-3	13	TRBJ1-1	.	TRBD1	TGTGCCAGCAGCCCCCAAACAGGGGCGGAAGCTTTCTTT	CASSPQTGAEAFF
TRBV6-5	15	TRBJ1-1	.	TRBD1	TGTGCCAGCAGTTACGGGGGACAGGGCTACGGTCAAGCTTTCTTT	CASSYGGQGYGQAFF
TRBV10-3	16	TRBJ2-3	.	.	TGTGCCATCAGTTTCGCACAGGCTCGATCCACAGATACGCAGTATTTT	CAISFAQARSTDTQYF
TRBV24-1	18	TRBJ2-5	.	TRBD1	TGTGCCACCAGTGATTTGCTCGGGGGGACAGGGAACCGAGAGACCCAGTACTTC	CATSDLLGGTGNRETQYF
TRBV7-3	15	TRBJ2-1	few	TRBD2	TGTGCCAGCAGCTCCGATAACGGGGGGTACAATGAGCAGTTCTTC	CASSSDNGGYNEQFF
TRBV6-5	14	TRBJ2-2	.	.	TGTGCCAGCAGCAAACAGAGCCTCACCGGGGAGCTGTTTTTT	CASSKQSLTGELFF
TRBV5-4	16	TRBJ2-5	.	TRBD2	TGTGCCAGCAGCGTCCCGGGACTAGCGGGATTAGAGACCCAGTACTTC	CASSVPGLAGLETQYF
TRBV7-2	13	TRBJ1-1	.	.	TGTGCCAGCAGCCGGACGAGGGACACTGAAGCTTTCTTT	CASSRTRDTEAFF
TRBV6-2/TRBV6-3	14	TRBJ2-1	.	.	TGTGCCAGCAGTCACAGGGCAAGGGCCAATGAGCAGTTCTTC	CASSHRARANEQFF
TRBV10-2	16	TRBJ1-3	.	.	TGCGCCAGCAGTGAGTTCCAGGGGAACTCTGGAAACACCATATATTTT	CASSEFQGNSGNTIYF
TRBV5-1	15	TRBJ1-5	.	TRBD1	TGCGCCAGCAGTCTCTGGACAGGTTCGAATCAGCCCCAGCATTTT	CASSLWTGSNQPQHF
TRBV19	15	TRBJ2-7	.	TRBD1	TGTGCCAGTACCAACCCGGGACAGGGTGGCTACGAGCAGTACTTC	CASTNPGQGGYEQYF
TRBV7-3	17	TRBJ2-1	.	TRBD2	TGTGCCAGCAGCTTATGGTTGGGACTAGCGGGAGGGAATGAGCAGTTCTTC	CASSLWLGLAGGNEQFF
TRBV14	14	TRBJ1-1	.	.	TGTGCCAGCAGCCAAGCGGGGGAGGGCACTGAAGCTTTCTTT	CASSQAGEGTEAFF
TRBV29-1	14	TRBJ2-2	.	TRBD1	TGCAGCGTTGGCCGACAGGGTAACACCGGGGAGCTGTTTTTT	CSVGRQGNTGELFF